This T cell receptor beta chain was captured in a study of T cell clonotyping in hematopoietic cell transplantation. Per the germline V gene, CDR1 is SNHLY and CDR2 is FYNNEI. V shed 8 bases and J shed 2 bases, with 12 bases lying between them. There are 13 residues in the CDR3. Time point indicated: recipient sample about 28 days before transplant, after cytoreduction. Method: immunoSEQ multiplex PCR; TCRdb's copy keeps in-frame clones and lacks some. The table lists tens of thousands of clones, less than 85% of them singletons. The sequence was collected from a man in his sixties with acute myeloid leukemia. Some clones in this sample may be carry-over from other donors' samples. J is TRBJ1-1 and V is TRBV2; D possibly corresponds to TRBD1 (6 bases). Sequencing was performed on peripheral blood mononuclear cells, taken before stem cell transplant. CDR3 loop: CASWWGANTEAFF. In DNA form, the CDR3 reads TGTGCCAGCTGGTGGGGGGCTAACACTGAAGCTTTCTTT.